This T cell receptor (beta chain) was sequenced in a study of T-cell memory formation after mild COVID-19. In its sample, this clonotype was seen a few times. Its antigen is as yet unknown. This CDR3 comprises 15 residues. V shed 5 bases and J shed 6 bases, with 20 bases lying between them. Study-wide results and limits: Second-wave clones reaching peak frequency on day 37 lacked confirmed SARS-CoV-2 specificity. While clones contracting from day 15 to 85 were balanced between CD4 and CD8, later expanders leaned CD4+.

One entry per CDR3 protein, called by TCRdb with MiXCR from the 5' RACE reads. This table holds over 350,000 distinct CDR3 sequences, around 24% found once. The chain links TRBV12-3 or TRBV12-4 to TRBJ2-7, with D perhaps matching TRBD2 (6 bases). Sample: PBMCs or a T cell subset sorted from them (not recorded which). The receptor was isolated from an adult woman who had mild COVID-19 (a few samples of this study predate the infection). Cell type and time point are not known. The CDR3 spells CASSLPGTAHGEQYF. For the CDR3, the DNA is TGTGCCAGCAGTCTACCCGGGACTGCCCATGGCGAGCAGTACTTC.